This T cell receptor (beta chain) derives from a study of early stage breast cancer tumors. At the level of the study: Seven or eight ER+/PR+/HER2- tumors were invasive ductal; a few were invasive lobular.

Sequenced by immunoSEQ multiplex PCR; TCRdb stores in-frame clones only, minus some. The sample carries tens of thousands of clones, around nine tenths recorded once. The CDR3 spans 15 residues. Germline V CDR1 and CDR2: GTSNPN, SVGIG (reference sequence). Between the trimmed V and J ends, which lost 1 base and 4 bases, there was a span of 14 bases. The specimen was blood. This chain connects TRBV30 to TRBJ1-3; D not certain. The origin of this receptor is a person aged 70 to 85 with breast cancer. CDR3 in amino acids: CAWSAGREWGNTIYF. CDR3 in DNA: TGTGCCTGGAGTGCCGGGAGAGAATGGGGAAACACCATATATTTT. Full variable domain (missing parts from reference TRBV30 and TRBJ1-3): SQTIHQWPATLVQPVGSPLSLECTVEGTSNPNLYWYRQAAGRGLQLLFYSVGIGQISSEVPQNLSASRPQDRQFILSSKKLLLSDSGFYLCAWSAGREWGNTIYFGEGSWLTVV.